The clone carrying this T cell receptor beta chain has at least ten counts. The target antigen is unknown. This CDR3 is 15 amino acids long. Germline V lookup: CDR1 SNHLY, CDR2 FYNNEI. Trimming shortened V by 6 bases and J by 1 base, and 15 bases separated the two germline ends. The sample belongs to a study of T cell responses to AZD1222 COVID-19 vaccine. Data came from immunoSEQ multiplex PCR; TCRdb stores just in-frame clones and leaves some out. The sample has 90,000 to 130,000 clones, around nine tenths seen once. Points from the study as a whole: AZD1222 recipients seropositive at baseline numbered only 5 or 6. Spike-specific TCR breadth and depth rose after two AZD1222 doses. The sample set comprised mostly white British donors with more females, and clonal diversity was possibly underestimated.

The receptor was isolated from an adult who received the AZD1222 COVID-19 vaccine. The sequencing here drew on peripheral blood, taken 28 days after the second AZD1222 dose. The chain has TRBV2 and TRBJ2-5; a weak D match, TRBD1 (5 bases). The CDR3 here is CASRPGLWGQETQYF. The CDR3 nucleotides are TGTGCCAGCAGGCCAGGGCTATGGGGCCAAGAGACCCAGTACTTC. Supplemented by reference TRBV2 and TRBJ2-5, the full variable domain reads EPEVTQTPSHQVTQMGQEVILRCVPISNHLYFYWYRQILGQKVEFLVSFYNNEISEKSEIFDDQFSVERPDGSNFTLKIRSTKLEDSAMYFCASRPGLWGQETQYFGPGTRLLVL.